These T cell receptor beta chains were read from a single sample in a study of control samples from healthy donors and cancer patients. Profiled with immunoSEQ multiplex PCR; TCRdb holds only in-frame clones, not every one. The table has approximately 37,000 clones, roughly nine tenths seen once. Sequencing used blood. These receptors were taken from a woman in her forties or fifties in good health. Both conserved end residues are part of each CDR3.

TRBJ2-7 TRBV7-9 CASSLALNPSSYEQYF
TRBJ1-2 TRBV6-5 CASSLYGVQGYTF
TRBJ1-2 TRBV4-3 CASSLDGESYGYTF
TRBJ1-1 TRBV3-1/TRBV3-2 CASSQRNTEAFF
TRBJ2-5 TRBV7-9 CASIPRTGGETQYF
TRBJ1-1 TRBV5-6 CASSLGAGGANTEAFF
TRBJ1-2 TRBV27 CATLGGVTNYGYTF
TRBJ1-4 TRBV6-4 CASSDSLGKLFF
TRBJ1-1 TRBV9 CASSPQGGQGAPTEAFF
TRBJ1-1 TRBV5-8 CASSLGQKNTEAFF
TRBJ2-7 TRBV5-1 CASSLAQGLEQYF
TRBJ1-6 TRBV5-5 CASSLKDSAASNSPLHF
TRBJ2-7 TRBV19 CASSWTGGTYEQYF
TRBJ2-7 TRBV7-6 CASSLSGGAQAYEQYF
TRBJ2-1 TRBV5-5 CASSLSGGLGGNEQFF
TRBJ1-5 TRBV19 CASSTAGQGGQPQHF
TRBJ1-4 TRBV5-8 CASSLETGFEKLFF
TRBJ2-2 TRBV28 CASSVTSGGAGTGELFF
TRBJ1-2 TRBV5-6 CASSSPGGHYGYTF
TRBJ2-5 TRBV6-5 CASSYLGQQETQYF
TRBJ1-5 TRBV7-6 CASPLGGGAGNQPQHF
TRBJ2-7 TRBV10-1 CASSLTGTPGLEQYF
TRBJ1-6 TRBV19 CASSMKREQSPLHF
TRBJ2-3 TRBV5-5 CASSFQSWGTDTQYF
TRBJ1-4 TRBV7-9 CASSVQGAANEKLFF
TRBJ1-2 TRBV6-2/TRBV6-3 CASSPGGNYGYTF
TRBJ2-5 TRBV5-1 CASSLGSGLPETQYF
TRBJ1-1 TRBV6-1 CASSDHVNTEAFF
TRBJ2-3 TRBV9 CASSAGQGPDTQYF
TRBJ1-2 TRBV15 CATSRGGDPRDFWGYTF
TRBJ1-1 TRBV7-9 CASSYSGGLTEAFF
TRBJ2-7 TRBV27 CASSPRRGSEQYF
TRBJ1-2 TRBV7-2 CASSLGQGGNGYTF
TRBJ2-3 TRBV3-1/TRBV3-2 CASSQPGLAGALLSTDTQYF